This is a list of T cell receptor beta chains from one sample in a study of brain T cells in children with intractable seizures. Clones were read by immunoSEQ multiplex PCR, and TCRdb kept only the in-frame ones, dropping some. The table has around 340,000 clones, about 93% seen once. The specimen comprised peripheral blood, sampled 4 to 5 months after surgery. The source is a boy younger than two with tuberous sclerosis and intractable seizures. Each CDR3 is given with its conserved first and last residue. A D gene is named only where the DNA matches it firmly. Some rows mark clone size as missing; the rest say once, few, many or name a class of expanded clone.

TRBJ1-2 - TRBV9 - CASSVGKAEGYTF TGTGCCAGCAGCGTAGGTAAAGCCGAGGGCTACACCTTC
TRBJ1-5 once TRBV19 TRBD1 CASSIGQVYSNQPQHF TGTGCCAGCAGTATAGGACAGGTTTATAGCAATCAGCCCCAGCATTTT
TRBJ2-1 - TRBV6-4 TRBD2 CASSETSGLTSSYNEQFF TGTGCCAGCAGCGAGACTAGCGGGCTAACGAGCTCCTACAATGAGCAGTTCTTC
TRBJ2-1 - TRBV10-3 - CAISESLSSYNEQFF TGTGCCATCAGTGAGTCACTCAGCTCCTACAATGAGCAGTTCTTC
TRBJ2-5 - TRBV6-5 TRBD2 CASRPSGGWETQYF TGTGCCAGCAGGCCTAGCGGGGGGTGGGAGACCCAGTACTTC
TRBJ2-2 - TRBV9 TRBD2 CASSVTGGTGELFF TGTGCCAGCAGCGTAACGGGAGGCACCGGGGAGCTGTTTTTT
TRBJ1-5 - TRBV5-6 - CASSYRADQPQHF TGTGCCAGCAGCTACAGGGCCGATCAGCCCCAGCATTTT
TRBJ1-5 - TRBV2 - CASSDGGNSNQPQHF TGTGCCAGCAGTGACGGGGGGAATAGCAATCAGCCCCAGCATTTT
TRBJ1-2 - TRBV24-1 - CATSDFLGEGYTF TGTGCCACCAGTGATTTTCTAGGGGAGGGCTACACCTTC
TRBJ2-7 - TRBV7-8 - CASSLAEGGATYEQYF TGTGCCAGCAGCTTAGCGGAAGGGGGGGCCACCTACGAGCAGTACTTC
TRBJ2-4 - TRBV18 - CASSPTQVHPAKVIQYF TGTGCCAGCTCACCCACGCAGGTTCACCCAGCTAAAGTCATTCAGTACTTC
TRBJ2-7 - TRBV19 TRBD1 CASSIKQGAYEQYF TGTGCCAGTAGTATAAAACAGGGGGCCTACGAGCAGTACTTC
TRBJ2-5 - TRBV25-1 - CASSAPQGFQETQYF TGTGCCAGCAGTGCCCCTCAGGGGTTCCAAGAGACCCAGTACTTC
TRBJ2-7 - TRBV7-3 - CASSLTAYYEQYF TGTGCCAGCAGCTTAACAGCGTACTACGAGCAGTACTTC
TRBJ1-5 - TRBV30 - CAWGNGARSDQPQHF TGTGCCTGGGGCAACGGGGCCAGATCCGATCAGCCCCAGCATTTT
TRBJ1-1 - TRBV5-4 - CASSLWSWNTEAFF TGTGCCAGCAGCCTGTGGAGCTGGAACACTGAAGCTTTCTTT
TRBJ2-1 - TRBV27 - CASSFSHNEQFF TGTGCCAGCAGTTTCTCCCACAATGAGCAGTTCTTC
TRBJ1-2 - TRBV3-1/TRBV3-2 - CASSQDLSGYTF TGTGCCAGCAGCCAAGACCTTAGTGGCTACACCTTC
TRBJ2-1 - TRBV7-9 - CASSPKHLEAYNEQFF TGTGCCAGCAGCCCAAAACACTTAGAGGCCTACAATGAGCAGTTCTTC
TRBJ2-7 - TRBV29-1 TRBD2 CSVERTSGRGGYEQYF TGCAGCGTTGAAAGGACTAGCGGGAGGGGAGGCTACGAGCAGTACTTC
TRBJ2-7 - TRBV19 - CASSIEDSRSYEQYF TGTGCCAGTAGTATAGAGGACAGCCGTTCCTACGAGCAGTACTTC
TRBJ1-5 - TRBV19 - CASSPTPYSNQPQHF TGTGCCAGTAGTCCCACTCCATATAGCAATCAGCCCCAGCATTTT
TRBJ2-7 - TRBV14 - CASSQAGGFTYEQYF TGTGCCAGCAGCCAAGCGGGGGGCTTCACCTACGAGCAGTACTTC
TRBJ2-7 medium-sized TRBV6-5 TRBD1 CASSYTRQGYEQYF TGTGCCAGCAGTTATACTAGACAGGGCTACGAGCAGTACTTC
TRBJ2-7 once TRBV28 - CASSRPHSYEQYF TGTGCCAGCAGTCGACCCCATAGTTACGAGCAGTACTTC
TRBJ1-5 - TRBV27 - CASRSRQEFGPQHF TGTGCCAGCAGGTCCAGACAGGAGTTTGGGCCCCAGCATTTT
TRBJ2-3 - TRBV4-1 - CASSQEHYRTDTQYF TGCGCCAGCAGCCAAGAACACTACCGCACAGATACGCAGTATTTT
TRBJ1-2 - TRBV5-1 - CASSLGALHGYTF TGCGCCAGCAGCTTGGGAGCCCTACATGGCTACACCTTC
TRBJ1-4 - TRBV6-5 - CAIWTELNEKLFF TGTGCCATCTGGACAGAGCTTAATGAAAAACTGTTTTTT
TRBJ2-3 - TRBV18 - CASSPPRASTDTQYF TGTGCCAGCTCACCACCTCGAGCAAGCACAGATACGCAGTATTTT
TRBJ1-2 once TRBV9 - CASSAGQPYGYTF TGTGCCAGCAGCGCCGGACAGCCCTATGGCTACACCTTC
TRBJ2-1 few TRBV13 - CASSSRLYRYNEQFF TGTGCCAGCAGCTCCCGGCTTTACCGTTACAATGAGCAGTTCTTC
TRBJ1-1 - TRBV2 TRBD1 CASSRDRGTEAFF TGTGCCAGCAGTAGGGACAGGGGGACTGAAGCTTTCTTT
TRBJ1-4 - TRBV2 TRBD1 CASRFTGGVNNEKLFF TGTGCCAGCAGATTCACAGGGGGCGTGAATAATGAAAAACTGTTTTTT
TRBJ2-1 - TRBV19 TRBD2 CASSPPGLACEQFF TGTGCCAGTAGTCCACCGGGACTAGCTTGCGAGCAGTTCTTC
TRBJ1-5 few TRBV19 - CASSIAYSNQPQHF TGTGCCAGTAGTATTGCGTATAGCAATCAGCCCCAGCATTTT
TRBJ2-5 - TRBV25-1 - CASSETVQETQYF TGTGCCAGCAGTGAGACGGTCCAAGAGACCCAGTACTTC
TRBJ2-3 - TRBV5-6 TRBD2 CASSPQPWRGSTDTQYF TGTGCCAGCAGCCCCCAACCATGGCGGGGGAGCACAGATACGCAGTATTTT
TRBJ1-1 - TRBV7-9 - CASSLVGRSGNTEAFF TGTGCCAGCAGCTTAGTCGGGAGGTCGGGAAACACTGAAGCTTTCTTT
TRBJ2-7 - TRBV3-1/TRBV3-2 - CASSPTWDIGYEQYF TGTGCCAGCAGCCCAACCTGGGACATTGGCTACGAGCAGTACTTC
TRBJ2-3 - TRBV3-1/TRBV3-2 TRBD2 CASSSTSGGYTDTQYF TGTGCCAGCAGCTCAACTAGCGGGGGATACACAGATACGCAGTATTTT
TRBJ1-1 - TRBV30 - CAWSATWGEQAFF TGTGCCTGGAGTGCCACGTGGGGAGAACAAGCTTTCTTT
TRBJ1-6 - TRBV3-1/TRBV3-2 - CASSQDWQEFNSPLHF TGTGCCAGCAGCCAAGATTGGCAGGAATTCAATTCACCCCTCCACTTT
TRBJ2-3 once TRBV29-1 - CSVDLGRGADTQYF TGCAGCGTTGATCTGGGCAGGGGAGCAGATACGCAGTATTTT
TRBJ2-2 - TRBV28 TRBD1 CASSPPGRGRTGELFF TGTGCCAGCAGTCCCCCCGGCAGGGGGCGCACCGGGGAGCTGTTTTTT
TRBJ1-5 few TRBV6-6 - CASSYFRGSNQPQHF TGTGCCAGCAGTTACTTTAGGGGGAGCAATCAGCCCCAGCATTTT